This record concerns one T cell receptor beta chain sequence. This sample stems from a study of technical replicates of blood from several donors. Germline CDR1 reads SGHDT; CDR2 reads YYEEEE. The V and J ends lost 3 bases and 3 bases, in that order; junction bases with no gene match: 10. CDR3 length: 16 amino acids. Data came from immunoSEQ multiplex PCR; TCRdb stores just in-frame clones and leaves some out. This sample yields approximately 76,000 clones, of which 91% are seen a single time; just under 0.25% belongs to the top ten. J is TRBJ1-2 and V is TRBV5-6; 8 nucleotides agree with TRBD1. The source material was T cells isolated from PBMCs. This receptor was identified in a human donor in good health. CDR3 region: CASSSEIRQGYYGYTF. As DNA, the CDR3 is TGTGCCAGCAGCTCGGAAATCAGACAGGGGTACTATGGCTACACCTTC.